Following are 30 T cell receptor beta chains from one sample sequenced in a study of blood T cell dynamics during melanoma immunotherapy. The data were produced by immunoSEQ multiplex PCR, yet TCRdb's version contains in-frame clones alone and is incomplete. The sample lists around 20,000 clones, 70% to 90% occurring once. The sample's time point: week 3, after first cycle of checkpoint inhibitor. Sequenced material: blood, taken from a patient treated with checkpoint blockade. Receptor source: a human donor with melanoma.

The chain is built from TRBV5-4 and TRBJ1-1; D is uncertain. The CDR3 is 15 amino acids. Germline CDR1 SGHNT, CDR2 YYREEE (reference sequence). V was shortened by 0 bases and J by 2 bases, with 11 bases between the two germline ends. CDR3 sequence reads: CASSLVGVINTEAFF. In DNA form, the CDR3 reads TGTGCCAGCAGCTTGGTCGGGGTAATAAACACTGAAGCTTTCTTT.

The chain links TRBV28 to TRBJ2-7, with D possibly matching TRBD1 (6 bases). This CDR3 region has 15 residues. Trimming left V 5 bases short and J 4 bases short, with 18 bases between. Germline V lookup: CDR1 MDHEN, CDR2 SYDVKM. The CDR3 nucleotides read TGTGCCAGCAGTCCGCCGTACAGGGAGAGGTACGAGCAGTACTTC. The encoded protein is CASSPPYRERYEQYF.

The chain combines TRBV28 with TRBJ2-3; D uncertain. Germline-derived CDR1 and CDR2 are MDHEN and SYDVKM. The V end lost 4 bases, the J end lost 1 base, and 12 bases lay between the germline ends. The length of the CDR3 is 15 residues. This CDR3 reads CASSSILDGTDTQYF. The CDR3 bases are TGTGCCAGCAGTTCTATCTTAGACGGCACAGATACGCAGTATTTT.

The rearrangement uses TRBV19 and TRBJ2-1; maybe TRBD2 (7 bases). The ends were cut back, 5 bases at V and 3 bases at J, with 20 bases in the middle. The CDR3 extends over 17 amino acids. The germline gives CDR1 LNHDA, CDR2 SQIVND (reference sequence). DNA of the CDR3: TGTGCCAGTAGTCTCCAAGGGGGGGGAGCCGGCTACAATGAGCAGTTCTTC. Its protein is CASSLQGGGAGYNEQFF.

The J gene is TRBJ1-1, the V gene TRBV5-1; no clear D. This CDR3 contains 13 residues. Germline V gives CDR1 SGHRS, CDR2 YFSETQ. Between the trimmed V and J ends, which lost 0 bases and 5 bases, there was a span of 8 bases. The CDR3: CASSLAGFTEAFF. CDR3 coding DNA: TGCGCCAGCAGCTTGGCAGGTTTTACTGAAGCTTTCTTT.

The J gene is TRBJ2-5, the V gene TRBV30; 10 nucleotides match TRBD1. The DNA end is more similar to TRBJ2-7, so the J call may be wrong. CDR3 length: 15 residues. The V gene's germline CDR1 is GTSNPN and CDR2 SVGIG (reference sequence). The CDR3 here is CAWSKMGQGSYEQYF. The CDR3 DNA sequence: TGTGCCTGGAGTAAGATGGGACAGGGGTCCTACGAGCAGTACTTC.

The rearrangement joins TRBV30 to TRBJ1-4; 9 nucleotides line up with TRBD1. The ends lost 4 bases at V and 8 bases at J; junction bases unmatched: 8. Per the germline V gene, CDR1 is GTSNPN and CDR2 is SVGIG (reference sequence). CDR3 length: 14 amino acids. CDR3 in amino acids: CAWTPGTGTEKLFF. CDR3 nucleotide sequence: TGTGCCTGGACGCCCGGGACAGGGACCGAAAAACTGTTTTTT.

V usage is TRBV11-2 and J usage is TRBJ2-7; D perhaps matches TRBD2 (6 bases). V was cut by 4 bases and J by 6 bases, with 13 bases left in between. CDR3 length: 13 residues. The germline gives CDR1 SGHAT, CDR2 FQNNGV. CDR3 in amino acids: CASSSSSAREQYF. CDR3 nucleotide sequence: TGTGCCAGCAGCTCCTCTAGCGCTCGCGAGCAGTACTTC.

The rearrangement joins TRBV4-1 to TRBJ2-1, with 8 bases identical to TRBD2. The CDR3 is 18 residues long. Germline CDR1 and CDR2: MGHRA and YSYEKL. The V segment lost 2 bases and the J segment 3 bases; nucleotides outside the gene matches: 12. CDR3 DNA: TGCGCCAGCAGCCAAAGATGGGCGGGCGGGGGGAGCTACAATGAGCAGTTCTTC. Protein sequence: CASSQRWAGGGSYNEQFF.

V usage is TRBV5-4 and J usage is TRBJ1-1, with D maybe TRBD1 (6 bases). The CDR3 has 14 amino acids. Trimming took 4 bases from V and 8 from J, leaving 18 bases between them. Germline loops: CDR1 SGHNT, CDR2 YYREEE (reference sequence). The CDR3 region has the DNA TGTGCCAGCAGCCCCACTAACACCGACAGGGAAGCTTTCTTT. Protein sequence: CASSPTNTDREAFF.

The chain recombines TRBV5-4 with TRBJ2-7; 8 nucleotides line up with TRBD1. The junction had 6 bases not matched to a gene; V was cut back by 3 bases and J by 1 base. CDR1 SGHNT and CDR2 YYREEE come from the germline V gene (reference sequence). The CDR3 extends over 15 amino acids. The CDR3 here is CASSSGQGISYEQYF. The DNA of the CDR3 is TGTGCCAGCAGCTCCGGACAGGGCATATCCTACGAGCAGTACTTC.

The chain carries TRBV7-2 and TRBJ1-5; D may be TRBD1 (6 bases). The CDR3 extends over 14 amino acids. Between the trimmed V and J ends, which lost 1 base and 5 bases, there was a span of 9 bases. Per the germline V gene, CDR1 is SGHTA and CDR2 is FQGNSA. The CDR3 bases are TGTGCCAGCAGCTTAGGGACAGATTATCAGCCCCAGCATTTT. Its protein product is CASSLGTDYQPQHF.

The rearrangement joins TRBV9 to TRBJ1-4; no reliable D call. V was shortened by 0 bases and J by 5 bases, with 8 bases between the two germline ends. The length of the CDR3 is 14 residues. CDR1 SGDLS and CDR2 YYNGEE come from the germline V gene. The CDR3 sequence: CASSVEAANEKLFF. Written as DNA, the CDR3 is TGTGCCAGCAGCGTAGAGGCAGCGAATGAAAAACTGTTTTTT.

DNA of the CDR3: TGTGCCAGCAGCTTAGCAGAGGCAGGGGAGGACGAGCAGTACTTC. Its protein product is CASSLAEAGEDEQYF. The chain combines TRBV13 with TRBJ2-7; D might be TRBD1 or TRBD2, each matching 6 bases. The CDR3 loop spans 15 amino acids. Germline V gives CDR1 PRHDT, CDR2 FYEKMQ (reference sequence). V dropped 1 base and J dropped 5 bases, with 15 bases sitting between them.

This chain connects TRBV18 to TRBJ2-7, with 8 bases that match TRBD2. This CDR3 has 15 amino acids. Germline lookup yields CDR1 KGHSH and CDR2 LQKENI. V shed 3 bases and J 2 bases; nucleotides not matched to a gene: 6. The CDR3 spells CASSPTSAITYEQYF. The DNA of the CDR3 is TGTGCCAGCTCACCGACTAGCGCCATTACCTACGAGCAGTACTTC.

CDR3 amino acids: CASSPRTSGIRDEQFF. DNA of the CDR3: TGTGCCAGCAGCCCGAGGACTAGCGGGATCCGGGATGAGCAGTTCTTC. This sequence joins TRBV7-3 and TRBJ2-1, with 12 bases lining up with TRBD2. J gave up 8 bases and V 5 bases, and 10 bases lay outside the gene matches. The CDR3 runs 16 residues. Germline lookup yields CDR1 SGHTA and CDR2 FQGTGA.

The chain carries TRBV30 and TRBJ1-1; TRBD1 might be the D (5 bases). The CDR3 loop spans 13 amino acids. The germline CDR1 and CDR2 sequences are GTSNPN and SVGIG (reference sequence). The V end was cut by 2 bases, the J end by 4 bases, with 11 bases between. The CDR3 sequence: CAWSIGTSTEAFF. The CDR3 DNA follows: TGTGCCTGGAGTATCGGGACGAGCACTGAAGCTTTCTTT.

The chain recombines TRBV2 with TRBJ2-1; possible D gene TRBD2, 6 bases. Germline CDR1 and CDR2: SNHLY and FYNNEI. V was clipped by 6 bases and J by 6 bases, with 12 bases between them. The CDR3 sequence is 13 residues long. CDR3 amino acids: CASRDFGGNEQFF. The CDR3 DNA follows: TGTGCCAGCAGGGATTTCGGGGGCAATGAGCAGTTCTTC.

The V gene is TRBV28, the J gene TRBJ1-5, with D maybe TRBD1 (6 bases). This CDR3 spans 18 amino acids. Germline V gene sequence: CDR1 MDHEN, CDR2 SYDVKM. Trimming stripped 3 bases from V and 1 base from J, with 19 bases between. CDR3 sequence: CASSFPYAGAVSNQPQHF. As DNA, the CDR3 is TGTGCCAGCAGTTTCCCCTATGCAGGGGCGGTAAGCAATCAGCCCCAGCATTTT.

The chain links TRBV27 to TRBJ2-1; 10 bases map to TRBD2. The germline V gene has CDR1 MNHEY and CDR2 SMNVEV (reference sequence). Trimming cost V 4 bases and J 7 bases; bases outside gene matches: 7. This CDR3 has 15 residues. CDR3 protein: CASSSPAGGTNEQFF. CDR3 sequence (DNA): TGTGCCAGCAGTTCCCCAGCGGGAGGGACTAATGAGCAGTTCTTC.

The rearrangement uses TRBV7-6 and TRBJ2-5; no reliable D call. This CDR3 has 12 residues. The germline gives CDR1 SGHVS, CDR2 FNYEAQ. With 3 bases removed from V and 2 bases from J, the gap between germline ends came to 4 bases. The CDR3 protein is CASSLRQETQYF. In nucleotides, the CDR3 is TGTGCCAGCAGCTTGCGTCAAGAGACCCAGTACTTC.

This chain connects TRBV11-2 to TRBJ1-1; D gene unclear. The germline V gene has CDR1 SGHAT and CDR2 FQNNGV. V lost 0 bases, J lost 8 bases, and 10 bases lay in between. CDR3 length: 13 residues. The CDR3 sequence is CASSLEGGVEAFF. The CDR3 region has the DNA TGTGCCAGCAGCTTAGAAGGTGGGGTCGAAGCTTTCTTT.

The chain is built from TRBV18 and TRBJ1-5; TRBD1 matches 9 bases. The CDR3 runs 13 residues. The V and J ends lost 7 bases and 9 bases, in that order; junction bases with no gene match: 7. CDR1 is KGHSH, CDR2 LQKENI, per germline. The CDR3: CASLEGQGMPQHF. For the CDR3, the DNA is TGTGCCAGCTTAGAGGGACAGGGCATGCCCCAGCATTTT.

The gene calls are TRBV28 and TRBJ2-2, with D possibly TRBD2 on 6 matching bases. CDR3 length: 12 amino acids. CDR1 and CDR2 from the germline V gene are MDHEN and SYDVKM. V dropped 8 bases and J dropped 6 bases, with 10 bases sitting between them. The CDR3 DNA reads TGTGCCAGCCCCGGGAGAGCCGGGGAGCTGTTTTTT. This sequence encodes CASPGRAGELFF.

This chain links TRBV6-6 with TRBJ2-7, with 11 bases fitting TRBD2. Germline assignment: CDR1 MNHNY and CDR2 SVGAGI (reference sequence). Germline trimming cut 6 bases from V and 7 bases from J; bases unmatched to any gene: 11. The CDR3 sequence is 15 residues long. The CDR3 DNA reads as TGTGCCAGCAGCCGGTCTAGCGGGAGGACGGAAGAGCAGTACTTC. Protein: CASSRSSGRTEEQYF.

The chain employs TRBV7-2 and TRBJ2-5, with 13 nucleotides matching TRBD2. The DNA end favors TRBJ2-7, so the J call may be wrong. CDR3 size: 16 residues. Per the germline V gene, CDR1 is SGHTA and CDR2 is FQGNSA. The CDR3 DNA is TGTGCCAGCAGCTTATGGACTAGCGGGGGCTCCTACGAGCAGTACTTC. Its protein product is CASSLWTSGGSYEQYF.

The V gene is TRBV5-8, the J gene TRBJ1-5; D is perhaps TRBD1 (5 bases). The germline V gene has CDR1 SGHTS and CDR2 YDEGEE. V was cut by 4 bases and J by 5 bases, with 19 bases left in between. The CDR3 is 16 residues long. DNA of the CDR3: TGTGCCAGCAGCGGATTTAGGGACGGACTTTATCAGCCCCAGCATTTT. This encodes CASSGFRDGLYQPQHF.

The chain joins TRBV9 to TRBJ2-1; no reliable D call. Deletions cut 4 bases from V and 5 bases from J, with 16 bases between. The germline V gene encodes CDR1 SGDLS and CDR2 YYNGEE. The CDR3 loop spans 15 amino acids. The CDR3 sequence is CASSPLASRHNEQFF. The DNA of the CDR3 is TGTGCCAGCAGCCCCCTCGCCTCGCGCCACAATGAGCAGTTCTTC.

V and J are TRBV7-9 and TRBJ2-7; D is uncertain. CDR1 SEHNR and CDR2 FQNEAQ come from the germline V gene (reference sequence). V was shortened by 5 bases and J by 5 bases, with 13 bases between the two germline ends. CDR3 length: 13 amino acids. In DNA, the CDR3 is TGTGCCAGCAGCCCGTATTTCATGGACGAGCAGTACTTC. It yields the protein CASSPYFMDEQYF. The full variable domain, its missing parts supplied by reference TRBV7-9 and TRBJ2-7, is DTGVSQNPRHKITKRGQNVTFRCDPISEHNRLYWYRQTLGQGPEFLTYFQNEAQLEKSRLLSDRFSAERPKGSFSTLEIQRTEQGDSAMYLCASSPYFMDEQYFGPGTRLTVT.

The chain has TRBV7-3 and TRBJ1-1; 10 positions match TRBD1. The ends lost 5 bases at V and 4 bases at J; junction bases unmatched: 4. The CDR3 spans 14 residues. Germline assignment: CDR1 SGHTA and CDR2 FQGTGA. CDR3 in amino acids: CASSTTGGSTEAFF. The CDR3 DNA follows: TGTGCCAGCAGCACGACAGGGGGCTCCACTGAAGCTTTCTTT. Filled out from reference TRBV7-3 and TRBJ1-1, the complete variable domain reads GAGVSQTPSNKVTEKGKYVELRCDPISGHTALYWYRQSLGQGPEFLIYFQGTGAADDSGLPNDRFFAVRPEGSVSTLKIQRTERGDSAVYLCASSTTGGSTEAFFGQGTRLTVV.